These T cell receptor beta chains were read from a single sample in a study of Graves' ophthalmopathy and Graves' hyperthyroidism. In TCRdb, the multiplex PCR reads were re-called with MiXCR into one record per CDR3 protein. Among 200,000 to 300,000 distinct CDR3 sequences, less than 55% were seen once, and the ten largest hold around half. Source material: peripheral blood. The receptor set was obtained from an adult man with Graves' ophthalmopathy. Both conserved end residues are part of each CDR3. A D gene is named only where the DNA matches it firmly. The size entry is marked missing in some rows and otherwise reads once, few, many or a size class.

J gene: TRBJ2-7
V gene: TRBV4-1
clone size: few
D gene: TRBD1
CDR3 DNA: TGCGCCAGCAGCCAAGAGGGACAGGTCTACGAGCAGTACTTC
CDR3 protein: CASSQEGQVYEQYF

J gene: TRBJ1-1
V gene: TRBV20-1
clone size: few
D gene: TRBD1
CDR3 DNA: TGCAGTGCTAGAGATACCGGGACAGCCAGGATAGCTTTCTTT
CDR3 protein: CSARDTGTARIAFF

J gene: TRBJ2-6
V gene: TRBV30
clone size: .
D gene: TRBD2
CDR3 DNA: TGTGCCACGCAGGGACTAGCGACTGGGGCCAACGTCCTGACTTTC
CDR3 protein: CATQGLATGANVLTF

J gene: TRBJ2-6
V gene: TRBV4-1
clone size: few
D gene: TRBD1
CDR3 DNA: TGCGCCAGCAGCCAAGTACAGGGGTCTGGGGCCAACGTCCTGACTTTC
CDR3 protein: CASSQVQGSGANVLTF

J gene: TRBJ1-1
V gene: TRBV7-9
clone size: .
D gene: .
CDR3 DNA: TGTGCCAGCAGCATACAAGGGGACACTGAAGCTTTCTTT
CDR3 protein: CASSIQGDTEAFF

J gene: TRBJ2-2
V gene: TRBV7-9
clone size: .
D gene: .
CDR3 DNA: TGTGCCAGCACTTCCAGGGGTAACACCGGGGAGCTGTTTTTT
CDR3 protein: CASTSRGNTGELFF

J gene: TRBJ1-3
V gene: TRBV12-3/TRBV12-4
clone size: .
D gene: .
CDR3 DNA: TGTGCCAGCAGTTTTGAGCCCTCTGGAAACACCATATATTTT
CDR3 protein: CASSFEPSGNTIYF

J gene: TRBJ2-5
V gene: TRBV5-1
clone size: .
D gene: TRBD1
CDR3 DNA: TGCGCCAGCAGCTTGGACAGGGGACGAGAGACCCAGTACTTC
CDR3 protein: CASSLDRGRETQYF

J gene: TRBJ1-5
V gene: TRBV2
clone size: many
D gene: TRBD1
CDR3 DNA: TGTGCCAGCAGACCGGACAGGGGAAGCAATCAGCCCCAGCATTTT
CDR3 protein: CASRPDRGSNQPQHF

J gene: TRBJ1-1
V gene: TRBV4-1
clone size: .
D gene: .
CDR3 DNA: TGCGCCAGCAGCCAAGATACCCCCAGGATGGGGCGAAGCACTGAAGCTTTCTTT
CDR3 protein: CASSQDTPRMGRSTEAFF

J gene: TRBJ2-7
V gene: TRBV7-2
clone size: .
D gene: TRBD2
CDR3 DNA: TGTGCCAGCAGCTTCGCGACTAGCGGGGGAGCCTACGAGCAGTACTTC
CDR3 protein: CASSFATSGGAYEQYF

J gene: TRBJ2-7
V gene: TRBV10-2
clone size: .
D gene: .
CDR3 DNA: TGCGCCAGCAGCCTACAGGGGAATTCGGGACTTACCTACGAGCAGTACTTC
CDR3 protein: CASSLQGNSGLTYEQYF

J gene: TRBJ1-2
V gene: TRBV12-3/TRBV12-4
clone size: many
D gene: .
CDR3 DNA: TGTGCCAGCAGTCTAGGGGACGGCTACACCTTC
CDR3 protein: CASSLGDGYTF

J gene: TRBJ2-5
V gene: TRBV6-5
clone size: .
D gene: TRBD1
CDR3 DNA: TGTGCCAGCAGTTACTCACAGGGGGCGGAGACCCAGTACTTC
CDR3 protein: CASSYSQGAETQYF

J gene: TRBJ1-1
V gene: TRBV6-5
clone size: few
D gene: .
CDR3 DNA: TGTGCCAGCAGTTACTCAAGGGAAACTGAAGCTTTCTTT
CDR3 protein: CASSYSRETEAFF

J gene: TRBJ1-3
V gene: TRBV10-3
clone size: once
D gene: .
CDR3 DNA: TGTGCCATCACGGGACCGGACAAGGAGGGTTCCCACTCTGGAAACACCATATATTTT
CDR3 protein: CAITGPDKEGSHSGNTIYF

J gene: TRBJ1-6
V gene: TRBV28
clone size: .
D gene: .
CDR3 DNA: TGTGCCAGCAGCCTCCCCTCCTATAATTCACCCCTCCACTTT
CDR3 protein: CASSLPSYNSPLHF

J gene: TRBJ1-1
V gene: TRBV7-8
clone size: .
D gene: .
CDR3 DNA: TGTGCCAGCAGCTTATCGAGTGCCTTGAACACTGAAGCTTTCTTT
CDR3 protein: CASSLSSALNTEAFF

J gene: TRBJ2-5
V gene: TRBV5-4
clone size: .
D gene: TRBD1
CDR3 DNA: TGTGCCAGCAGGGGGGACAGGGGAGAGACCCAGTACTTC
CDR3 protein: CASRGDRGETQYF

J gene: TRBJ1-4
V gene: TRBV7-7
clone size: few
D gene: TRBD1
CDR3 DNA: TGTGCTAGCAGCCCCAGGACAGGAGGGAATGAAAAACTGTTTTTT
CDR3 protein: CASSPRTGGNEKLFF

J gene: TRBJ1-1
V gene: TRBV27
clone size: .
D gene: .
CDR3 DNA: TGTGCCAGCAGTTTATATGTGTCCTCGAACACTGAAGCTTTCTTT
CDR3 protein: CASSLYVSSNTEAFF

J gene: TRBJ2-7
V gene: TRBV7-8
clone size: few
D gene: .
CDR3 DNA: TGTGCCAGCAGCTTAGATATCTACGAGCAGTACTTC
CDR3 protein: CASSLDIYEQYF

J gene: TRBJ1-5
V gene: TRBV20-1
clone size: once
D gene: .
CDR3 DNA: TGCAGTGTCGAGAAAGGACAGTATAGCAATCAGCCCCAGCATTTT
CDR3 protein: CSVEKGQYSNQPQHF

J gene: TRBJ2-7
V gene: TRBV7-9
clone size: .
D gene: .
CDR3 DNA: TGTGCCAGCAGCTTAGAAGAGGGAATAATCCACGAGCAGTACTTC
CDR3 protein: CASSLEEGIIHEQYF

J gene: TRBJ2-5
V gene: TRBV9
clone size: .
D gene: TRBD1
CDR3 DNA: TGTGCCAGCAGCGAAACAGGGGGGGAGACCCAGTACTTC
CDR3 protein: CASSETGGETQYF

J gene: TRBJ2-5
V gene: TRBV12-3/TRBV12-4
clone size: few
D gene: TRBD2
CDR3 DNA: TGTGCCAGCAGTTTACCCAGGGCGGGGGTCCAAGAGACCCAGTACTTC
CDR3 protein: CASSLPRAGVQETQYF

J gene: TRBJ2-7
V gene: TRBV6-4
clone size: .
D gene: .
CDR3 DNA: TGTGCCAGCAGTGTTCGACAGCCAAGGGTAACCTACGAGCAGTACTTC
CDR3 protein: CASSVRQPRVTYEQYF

J gene: TRBJ2-5
V gene: TRBV3-1
clone size: once
D gene: .
CDR3 DNA: TGTGCCAGCAGCCACGGGGACACGCGTCAAGAGACCCGGTACTTC
CDR3 protein: CASSHGDTRQETRYF

J gene: TRBJ2-7
V gene: TRBV20-1
clone size: .
D gene: TRBD1
CDR3 DNA: TGCAGCGTAACCAGGACAGGCTACGAGCAGTACTTC
CDR3 protein: CSVTRTGYEQYF

J gene: TRBJ2-5
V gene: TRBV7-2
clone size: few
D gene: TRBD2
CDR3 DNA: TGTGCCAGCAGCTTAGGTCTCTCTAGCGGGGAAGAGACCCAGTACTTC
CDR3 protein: CASSLGLSSGEETQYF

J gene: TRBJ2-3
V gene: TRBV2
clone size: .
D gene: TRBD1
CDR3 DNA: TGTGCCAGCAGTGAAGTACAGGGGGCGCATGCAGATACGCAGTATTTT
CDR3 protein: CASSEVQGAHADTQYF

J gene: TRBJ2-5
V gene: TRBV2
clone size: .
D gene: .
CDR3 DNA: TGTGCCAGCAGCTCCACTAGGCAGACCCAGTACTTC
CDR3 protein: CASSSTRQTQYF

J gene: TRBJ2-7
V gene: TRBV6-1
clone size: .
D gene: .
CDR3 DNA: TGTGCCAGCAGCCCCAGGGTCCCAATCTCCTACGAGCAGTACTTC
CDR3 protein: CASSPRVPISYEQYF

J gene: TRBJ1-1
V gene: TRBV10-3
clone size: many
D gene: TRBD1
CDR3 DNA: TGTGCCATCAGTGACCGCGGACAGGGAGGTGAAGCTTTCTTT
CDR3 protein: CAISDRGQGGEAFF

J gene: TRBJ1-1
V gene: TRBV7-2
clone size: .
D gene: .
CDR3 DNA: TGTGCCAGCAGCTTAGATCTGGTATTTCCCAACACTGAAGCTTTCTTT
CDR3 protein: CASSLDLVFPNTEAFF

J gene: TRBJ2-7
V gene: TRBV20-1
clone size: few
D gene: TRBD1
CDR3 DNA: TGCAGTGCTATGACAGGGGATGTACAGGACGAGCAGTACTTC
CDR3 protein: CSAMTGDVQDEQYF

J gene: TRBJ2-7
V gene: TRBV9
clone size: few
D gene: .
CDR3 DNA: TGTGCCAGCAGTTCCAGAAGGGCCGAGGGGCCTGGCGAGCAGTACTTC
CDR3 protein: CASSSRRAEGPGEQYF

J gene: TRBJ1-2
V gene: TRBV19
clone size: .
D gene: .
CDR3 DNA: TGTGCCAGTAGTATAAGGGGTCAGTTCTATGGCTACACCTTC
CDR3 protein: CASSIRGQFYGYTF

J gene: TRBJ2-7
V gene: TRBV20-1
clone size: .
D gene: .
CDR3 DNA: TGCAGTGCTAGAGATCGCACAGTTGCATCCTACGAGCAGTACTTC
CDR3 protein: CSARDRTVASYEQYF

J gene: TRBJ2-3
V gene: TRBV7-3
clone size: .
D gene: TRBD2
CDR3 DNA: TGTGCCAGCAGCTCGAGCGGGGCGAGCACAGATACGCAGTATTTT
CDR3 protein: CASSSSGASTDTQYF

J gene: TRBJ1-3
V gene: TRBV5-6
clone size: .
D gene: .
CDR3 DNA: TGTGCCAGCAGCCCCAGGACAGTCTCTGGAAACACCATATATTTT
CDR3 protein: CASSPRTVSGNTIYF